The 20 T cell receptor beta chains presented below share a single source sample, sequenced in a study of regulatory T cells in long-lasting Graves disease. Sample time point: newly diagnosed GD, antithyroid drugs for less than 3 months. Researchers made the TCR library from RNA that was extracted from PBMCs. In building TCR beta libraries, iRepertoire HTBI primers were used together with Arm-PCR of CDR3 regions. MiXCR, run by TCRdb on the multiplex PCR reads, gives a single entry per CDR3 protein. The sample has some 250,000 distinct CDR3 sequences; 15% to 20% are singletons. These sequences were also reported in another study, on T cells in Graves' hyperthyroidism and ophthalmopathy.

The material was peripheral blood mononuclear cells (PBMCs), obtained at new diagnosis, from a patient treated with antithyroid drugs. The receptors originated from a woman in her thirties with Graves disease.

The sample holds many counts of this clonotype. This rearrangement joins TRBV20-1 to TRBJ1-5, with 9 nucleotides matching TRBD1. The CDR3 covers 16 residues. The germline V gene has CDR1 DFQATT and CDR2 SNEGSKA (reference sequence). J gave up 7 bases and V 0 bases, and 10 bases lay outside the gene matches. The CDR3 region is CSARDVGQGKRQPQHF. The CDR3 DNA reads TGCAGTGCTAGAGATGTGGGACAGGGAAAGAGACAGCCCCAGCATTTT.

Note on this clonotype: Just one base apart from a much larger clone, this may be a read error. V usage is TRBV9 and J usage is TRBJ1-4; 7 bases are shared with TRBD1. CDR3 length: 16 amino acids. CDR1 is SGDLS, CDR2 YYNGEE, per germline. CDR3 in amino acids: CASSPGQIAANEKLFF. The CDR3 coding sequence is TGCGCCAGCAGCCCGGGACAGATTGCAGCTAATGAAAAACTGTTTTTT.

Concerning this clonotype: Since the CDR3 does not end with the conserved phenylalanine or tryptophan, this likely comes from a read error. The rearrangement uses TRBV5-1 and TRBJ1-1; D is perhaps TRBD1 (5 bases). The CDR3 has 14 amino acids. CDR1 and CDR2 (germline): SGHRS, YFSETQ. V lost 1 base, J lost 4 bases, and 11 bases lay in between. The CDR3 DNA reads TGCGCCAGCAGCTTGACCGGGGGTAGCACTGAAGCTTTCCTT. Translated: CASSLTGGSTEAFL.

This clonotype was seen ten or more times. V is TRBV11-2 and J is TRBJ2-7, with a possible D match to TRBD1 (5 bases). Per germline, CDR1 SGHAT and CDR2 FQNNGV. The CDR3 is 15 amino acids. Trimming took off 3 bases at V and 0 bases at J, with 12 bases between the two ends. The CDR3 coding sequence is TGTGCCAGCAGCTTTGGGGCGACCAGCTCCTACGAGCAGTACTTC. Translation: CASSFGATSSYEQYF.

The genes are TRBV20-1 and TRBJ1-2; 8 nucleotides align to TRBD1. The V segment lost 2 bases and the J segment 2 bases; nucleotides outside the gene matches: 4. Per germline, CDR1 DFQATT and CDR2 SNEGSKA (reference sequence). The CDR3 totals 14 residues. CDR3 in DNA: TGCAGTGCTAGAAAGGACAGGGTCAACTATGGCTACACCTTC. Translated: CSARKDRVNYGYTF.

A few counts support this clonotype. The junction differs from germline at one of its ends, possibly a read error. The rearrangement joins TRBV12-3 or TRBV12-4 to TRBJ1-5; D is uncertain. CDR3 size: 15 residues. In DNA, the CDR3 is TGTGCCGGCAGTTTGAGAGGGTCTAGCAATCAGCCCCAGCATTTT. Its protein is CAGSLRGSSNQPQHF.

This clonotype has ten or more counts. This sequence joins TRBV4-1 and TRBJ1-5; no definite D call. The CDR3 length is 19 residues. CDR1 is MGHRA, CDR2 YSYEKL, per germline. V lost 0 bases, J lost 3 bases, and 21 bases lay in between. The DNA for the CDR3 is TGCGCCAGCAGCCAAGATCACTTTATTGGACTAAAAGACAATCAGCCCCAGCATTTT. Translated: CASSQDHFIGLKDNQPQHF.

The chain has TRBV2 and TRBJ2-7, with 8 nucleotides matching TRBD2. V shed 5 bases, J shed 0 bases, and the junction held 9 bases outside the gene matches. Germline V lookup: CDR1 SNHLY, CDR2 FYNNEI. This CDR3 has 16 residues. In DNA, the CDR3 is TGTGCCAGCAGTAACCCGGGGGGGACTACCTCCTACGAGCAGTACTTC. Residues: CASSNPGGTTSYEQYF.

The rearrangement links TRBV19 to TRBJ1-2, with D uncertain. This CDR3 spans 13 amino acids. V was trimmed by 1 base and J by 6 bases, leaving 9 bases between them. Germline assignment: CDR1 LNHDA and CDR2 SQIVND (reference sequence). The DNA for the CDR3 is TGTGCCAGTAGTATAGCCATGACGGATGGCTACACCTTC. Protein sequence: CASSIAMTDGYTF.

As to this clonotype: In this CDR3 the conserved last residue, phenylalanine or tryptophan, is missing, so a read error is likely. This chain links TRBV14 with TRBJ1-1; the match to TRBD1 covers 8 bases. V shed 4 bases and J 1 base; nucleotides not matched to a gene: 5. The CDR3 is made up of 15 amino acids. Germline CDR1 is SGHDN and CDR2 is FVKESK. CDR3 amino acids: CASSLWTGRNTEAFL. In nucleotides, the CDR3 is TGTGCCAGCAGCCTTTGGACAGGGAGGAACACTGAAGCTTTCTTG.

In the case of this clonotype: A clone one base away is much larger, so this may be a read error. This CDR3 reads CASSSVTNPVLDTQHF. DNA for the CDR3: TGTGCCAGCAGTTCCGTAACAAATCCAGTCCTTGATACGCAGCATTTT. The chain carries TRBV27 and TRBJ2-3; D not resolved. The J call may be incorrect, as the DNA end agrees better with TRBJ1-5. This CDR3 is built from 16 residues. The V gene's germline CDR1 is MNHEY and CDR2 SMNVEV (reference sequence).

This clonotype was counted many times. The chain joins TRBV4-1 to TRBJ2-3; 9 bases are shared with TRBD1. From germline, CDR1 is MGHRA and CDR2 YSYEKL. This CDR3 comprises 16 residues. Trimming removed 1 base from V and 1 base from J; junction bases left unmatched: 3. CDR3 protein: CASSQGTGVRTDTQYF. The CDR3 bases are TGCGCCAGCAGCCAAGGGACAGGGGTTCGCACAGATACGCAGTATTTT.

This clonotype was detected ten times or more. J is TRBJ1-4 and V is TRBV7-9, with no clear D. In germline, CDR1 is SEHNR, CDR2 FQNEAQ (reference sequence). V was shortened by 6 bases and J by 6 bases, with 5 bases between the two germline ends. This CDR3 spans 11 amino acids. The CDR3 spells CASRTDEKLFF. CDR3 DNA: TGTGCCAGCAGGACGGATGAAAAACTGTTTTTT.

This clonotype was observed many times. The DNA for the CDR3 is TGTGCCAGCATGGGGGGCTGGGGTGAAAAACTGTTTTTT. Amino acid sequence: CASMGGWGEKLFF. The V and J genes are TRBV2 and TRBJ1-4; D possibly corresponds to TRBD1 (6 bases). The CDR3 runs 13 residues. Germline V gene sequence: CDR1 SNHLY, CDR2 FYNNEI. V was shortened by 7 bases and J by 7 bases, with 13 bases between the two germline ends.

There are a few counts of this clonotype. The V gene is TRBV2, the J gene TRBJ1-5; D gene unclear. The V end lost 2 bases, the J end lost 3 bases, and 8 bases lay between the germline ends. CDR1 is SNHLY, CDR2 FYNNEI, per germline. The CDR3 totals 14 residues. CDR3 protein: CASSEMSFNQPQHF. CDR3 coding DNA: TGTGCCAGCAGTGAAATGAGCTTCAATCAGCCCCAGCATTTT.

This clonotype was seen ten or more times. In DNA, the CDR3 is TGTGCCAGCAGCACGGTGGCTTTGGGGGAGACCCAGTACTTC. Its translation is CASSTVALGETQYF. The chain links TRBV5-6 to TRBJ2-5, with D hard to call. V was cut by 4 bases and J by 5 bases, with 15 bases left in between. This CDR3 is built from 14 residues. Germline V gene data show CDR1 as SGHDT and CDR2 as YYEEEE.

The table lists this clonotype with many counts. The chain joins TRBV20-1 to TRBJ1-1; D ambiguous. The germline V and J ends were trimmed by 6 bases and 5 bases, with 13 bases remaining between them. The V gene's germline CDR1 is DFQATT and CDR2 SNEGSKA (reference sequence). The CDR3 sequence is 12 residues long. CDR3 DNA: TGCAGTGCCGAGAGGGATAGGACTGAAGCTTTCTTT. It yields the protein CSAERDRTEAFF.

This chain joins TRBV19 and TRBJ2-3; the D call may be TRBD1 or TRBD2 (6 bases each). The CDR3 sequence is 16 residues long. The V gene lost 8 bases and the J gene lost 2 bases, with 20 bases spanning the gap. Germline V lookup: CDR1 LNHDA, CDR2 SQIVND (reference sequence). CDR3 bases: TGTGCCAGTGCCATGAAGGGGGGCGCGTCCACAGATACGCAGTATTTT. Its protein product is CASAMKGGASTDTQYF.

With regard to this clonotype: Given a much more abundant clone one base away, this may be a read error. This rearrangement joins TRBV5-8 to TRBJ2-1; D unresolved. CDR1 and CDR2 (germline): SGHTS, YDEGEE. CDR3 length equals 15 residues. V lost 8 bases to trimming and J lost 0 bases, with 15 bases between them. The DNA for the CDR3 is TGTGCCAGAAGGAGCCAGGAGAGCTCCTACAATGAGCAGTTCTTC. This gives the protein CARRSQESSYNEQFF.

This clonotype was seen at least ten times. The chain combines TRBV12-5 with TRBJ1-2; a weak D match, TRBD1 (5 bases). CDR1 LGHNT and CDR2 FRNRAP come from the germline V gene. The CDR3 is 14 amino acids. V shed 4 bases and J shed 3 bases, with 12 bases lying between them. The DNA for the CDR3 is TGTGCTAGTGGTTGGGGACGTTCCGACTATGGCTACACCTTC. Translating gives CASGWGRSDYGYTF.